The rows below give T cell receptor beta chains drawn from one sample of a study of regulatory T cells in long-lasting Graves disease. TCRdb reprocessed the multiplex PCR reads with MiXCR, giving one entry per CDR3 protein. The sample includes roughly 500,000 distinct CDR3 sequences, 12% to 15% of them seen just once. This sample was also put to use in a study of T cells in Graves' hyperthyroidism and ophthalmopathy.

The sample in question was peripheral blood mononuclear cells (PBMCs), obtained at new diagnosis, from a patient treated with antithyroid drugs. The receptors were gathered from a woman between 50 and 59 years old with Graves disease. The CDR3 runs from the conserved cysteine through the conserved F or W. D genes are given only for firm matches. Size values are once, few and many counts, or a class for expanded clones, and some rows have none.

size	D	V	J	DNA	CDR3
.	.	TRBV12-3/TRBV12-4	TRBJ1-5	TGTGCCAGCAGTTCCTCCCCGGACAGCCTAAGTAAATTTTGGTTTGGCAATCAGCCCCAGCATTTT	CASSSSPDSLSKFWFGNQPQHF
many	.	TRBV28	TRBJ1-5	TGTGCCAGCACCCCGACCGGTAGCAATCAGCCCCAGCATTTT	CASTPTGSNQPQHF
.	.	TRBV27	TRBJ2-3	TGTGCCAGCAGACGCCGGGGCACAGATACGCAGTATTTT	CASRRRGTDTQYF
many	.	TRBV28	TRBJ1-1	TGTGCCAGCAGTTTAATCAAGCCCAACACTGAAGCTTTCTTT	CASSLIKPNTEAFF
many	TRBD1	TRBV5-1	TRBJ2-7	TGCGCCAGCAGCTTGGGACAGGGGAGAGACGAGCAGTACTTC	CASSLGQGRDEQYF
few	.	TRBV5-1	TRBJ2-3	TGCGCCAGCAGCTTTACAGGGCTTACAGATACGCAGTATTTT	CASSFTGLTDTQYF
many	TRBD2	TRBV5-1	TRBJ2-7	TGTGCCAGCAGCTTGGAACTAGCGGGAGTCTACGAGCAGTACTTC	CASSLELAGVYEQYF
many	TRBD2	TRBV28	TRBJ2-7	TGTGCCAGCAGCCCAGCGGGACGTGCCTACGAGCAGTACTTC	CASSPAGRAYEQYF
many	.	TRBV2	TRBJ1-4	TGTGCCAGCAGTGAAGGACTAGCAACTAATGAAAAACTGTTTTTT	CASSEGLATNEKLFF
many	.	TRBV6-2/TRBV6-3	TRBJ2-7	TGTGCCAGCAGTGAATATGGCGGCCGATCCTACGAGCAGTACTTC	CASSEYGGRSYEQYF
many	TRBD2	TRBV14	TRBJ2-1	TGTGCCAGCAGCCAAGGAACGCCGGGACTAGCGGCCTACAATGAGCAGTTCTTC	CASSQGTPGLAAYNEQFF
.	TRBD1	TRBV5-1	TRBJ2-5	TGCGCCACCTCTTCGGGACAGGGTCTAGAGACCCAGTACTTC	CATSSGQGLETQYF
.	.	TRBV12-3/TRBV12-4	TRBJ1-4	TGTGCCAGCAGTCCCAAACGAACAGGTCTCCTGGATGAAAAACTGTTTTTT	CASSPKRTGLLDEKLFF
many	TRBD2	TRBV7-6	TRBJ2-2	TGTGCCAGCAGCCACGGGACTAGCGGGATAAACACCGGGGAGCTGTTTTTT	CASSHGTSGINTGELFF
many	TRBD1	TRBV11-2	TRBJ2-2	TGTGCCAGCAGCCCACAGGGGACCACCGGGGAGCTGTTTTTT	CASSPQGTTGELFF
many	TRBD2	TRBV28	TRBJ2-7	TGTGCCAGCAGGCCGGGACTAGCGGGACCCGGGAAGTACTTC	CASRPGLAGPGKYF
few	TRBD1	TRBV29-1	TRBJ2-1	TGCAGCGAATGGACAGGAAGTTACAATGAGCAGTTCTTC	CSEWTGSYNEQFF
.	.	TRBV5-1	TRBJ2-3	TGCGCCAGCAAGGACCGGAGCACAGATACGCAGTATTTT	CASKDRSTDTQYF
many	.	TRBV27	TRBJ1-1	TGTGCCAGCACGGCAGGTGAGGCCACTGAAGCTTTCTTT	CASTAGEATEAFF
many	.	TRBV3-1	TRBJ1-3	TGTGCCAGCAGCCACACCGGGACACCGAGTGGAAACACCATATATTTT	CASSHTGTPSGNTIYF
.	.	TRBV28	TRBJ1-5	TGTGCCAGCAGGTACAGGGTAAGCAATCAGCCCCAGCATTTT	CASRYRVSNQPQHF
.	.	TRBV20-1	TRBJ2-1	TGCAGTGCTCCGCTCCGGGACTCAAATTACAATGAGCAGTTCTTC	CSAPLRDSNYNEQFF
few	.	TRBV6-1	TRBJ1-1	TGTGCCAGCAGGCCAGGACTGGGTGGTACTGAAGCTTTCTTT	CASRPGLGGTEAFF
few	TRBD2	TRBV6-5	TRBJ2-3	TGTGCCAGCAGTTACCCCGGGACTAGCGGTAGCACAGATACGCAGTATTTT	CASSYPGTSGSTDTQYF
few	TRBD1	TRBV30	TRBJ1-4	TGTGCCTGGAGGACCGGAACAGGGGTTAATGAAAAACTGTTTTTT	CAWRTGTGVNEKLFF
many	TRBD2	TRBV7-9	TRBJ2-1	TGTGCCAGCAGCTTAGCGCACTTGACTAGCGGGCCTTTTAATGAGCAGTTCTTC	CASSLAHLTSGPFNEQFF
many	.	TRBV12-3/TRBV12-4	TRBJ2-7	TGTGCCAGCAGTTTAAGTGGGGCCCTGGGTTACGAGCAGTACTTC	CASSLSGALGYEQYF
many	.	TRBV2	TRBJ1-2	TGTGCCAGCAGTGGGGGGGATGGCTACACCTTC	CASSGGDGYTF
many	TRBD1	TRBV2	TRBJ1-2	TGTGCCAGCAGTAACCGACCGGGACAGGTGAACTATGGCTACACCTTC	CASSNRPGQVNYGYTF
many	.	TRBV2	TRBJ1-3	TGTGCCAGCAGATCAGGTGGGCCGGGAAACACCATATATTTT	CASRSGGPGNTIYF
many	.	TRBV6-9	TRBJ1-2	TGTGCCAGCAGTTACTCGAATCTCCAGGGAACCTATGGCTACACCTTC	CASSYSNLQGTYGYTF
.	TRBD2	TRBV6-1	TRBJ2-5	TGTGCCAGCAGCTTCCGTTTGGGACTAGGCGAGACCCAGTACTTC	CASSFRLGLGETQYF
few	.	TRBV28	TRBJ1-2	TGTGCCAGCAGTCTACAGGTGTGGGGCTACACCTTC	CASSLQVWGYTF
many	.	TRBV6-1	TRBJ2-1	TGTGCCAGCAGTGACGGCAGGGGTTCCTACAATGAGCAGTTCTTC	CASSDGRGSYNEQFF
many	TRBD1	TRBV6-1	TRBJ1-4	TGTGCCAGCAGAGCACAGGGGGTCGAGGTTGAAAAACTGTTTTTT	CASRAQGVEVEKLFF
many	TRBD1	TRBV3-1	TRBJ1-5	TGTGCCAGCAGCCAGGGCAGGGGGAATCAGCCCCAGCATTTT	CASSQGRGNQPQHF
.	TRBD1	TRBV19	TRBJ2-7	TGTGCCAGTAGTACAGACAGGGAATCAATCTACGAGCAGTACTTC	CASSTDRESIYEQYF
.	TRBD2	TRBV4-2	TRBJ2-7	TGTGCCAGCAGCCTAAAGGGGACTAGCGGGAGGGTAGTTAGTTACTCCTACGAGCAGTACTTC	CASSLKGTSGRVVSYSYEQYF
few	.	TRBV24-1	TRBJ2-5	TGTGCCACCAGTGATCGCCGGGACTCGCGAGGGACCCAGTACTTC	CATSDRRDSRGTQYF
.	TRBD2	TRBV3-1	TRBJ2-7	TGTGCCAGCAGCCCTCCCGGACTAGCGGGAAACTACGAGCAGTACTTC	CASSPPGLAGNYEQYF
many	.	TRBV3-1	TRBJ2-1	TGTGCCAGCAGCCAGGAGGGGACTTACAATGAGCAGTTCTTC	CASSQEGTYNEQFF
.	.	TRBV3-1	TRBJ2-1	TGTGCCAGCAGCCAAGGGTCACTAGCCTACAATGAGCAGTTCTTC	CASSQGSLAYNEQFF
.	.	TRBV27	TRBJ2-1	TGTGCCAGCAGTTTATCGGGAGGCGGGTACGAGCAGTTCTTC	CASSLSGGGYEQFF
.	.	TRBV7-9	TRBJ2-4	TGTGCCAGCAGCTTAGTTTATGAACATCTAGCCAAAAACATTCAGTACTTC	CASSLVYEHLAKNIQYF